Included here is one TCR beta chain sequence, with context. Germline loops: CDR1 SGHNT, CDR2 YYREEE (reference sequence). Trimming at V came to 4 bases and at J to 4 bases, leaving 2 bases not matched to a gene. This CDR3 contains 14 residues. This specimen belongs to a study of cytomegalovirus exposure and HLA in healthy donors. The study ran its PCR with 60 Vbeta and 13 Jbeta primers. Sequenced by immunoSEQ multiplex PCR; TCRdb stores in-frame clones only, minus some. The data show more than 90,000 clones, with around 74% seen just once and around 7% held by the top ten. The rearrangement links TRBV5-4 to TRBJ2-3; 11 nucleotides line up with TRBD2. The sample consisted of PBMCs. The origin of this receptor is a man in his forties in good health and CMV-seropositive. The CDR3 spells CASSGTSGPDTQYF. The CDR3 DNA is TGTGCCAGCAGCGGGACTAGCGGTCCAGATACGCAGTATTTT.